This T cell receptor (beta chain) was identified during a study of cytomegalovirus exposure and HLA in healthy donors. Whole-study results and caveats: Later work showed greater clonal expansion in HLA-associated TCR beta chains than in equally common others.

About this clone itself: Antigen: not known.

Trimming stripped 3 bases from V and 0 bases from J, with 3 bases between. Germline CDR1 MGHDK, CDR2 SYGVNS. The CDR3 consists of 14 residues. PCR used 60 Vbeta primers and 13 Jbeta primers. The table came from immunoSEQ multiplex PCR; TCRdb's copy has only in-frame clones and leaves some out. The sample consists of 200,000 to 250,000 clones, 80% to 90% of them appearing once. V is TRBV25-1 and J is TRBJ1-6; no clear D gene. The source of this sequence is a woman aged 18-29 years in good health and CMV-seronegative. Sample: PBMCs. The CDR3 is CASSDSSYNSPLHF. The CDR3 DNA reads as TGTGCCAGCAGTGACAGCTCCTATAATTCACCCCTCCACTTT.